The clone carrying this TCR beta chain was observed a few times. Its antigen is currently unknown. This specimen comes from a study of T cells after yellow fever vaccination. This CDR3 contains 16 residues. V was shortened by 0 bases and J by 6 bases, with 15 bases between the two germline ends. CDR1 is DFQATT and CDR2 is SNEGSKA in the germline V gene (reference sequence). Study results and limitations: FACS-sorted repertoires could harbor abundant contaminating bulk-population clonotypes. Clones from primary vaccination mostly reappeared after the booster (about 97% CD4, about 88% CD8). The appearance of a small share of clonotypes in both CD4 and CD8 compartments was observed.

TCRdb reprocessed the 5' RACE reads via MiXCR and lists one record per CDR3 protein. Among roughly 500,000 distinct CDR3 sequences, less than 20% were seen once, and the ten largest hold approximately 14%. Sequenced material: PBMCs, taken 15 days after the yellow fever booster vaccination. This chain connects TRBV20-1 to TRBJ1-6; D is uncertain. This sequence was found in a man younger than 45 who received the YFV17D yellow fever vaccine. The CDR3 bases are TGCAGTGCTAGAGATCCTTCGGCGGCGGGTAATTCACCCCTCCACTTT. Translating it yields CSARDPSAAGNSPLHF.